A single sample gave rise to the 32 T cell receptor beta chains below, sequenced in a study of shared clonotypes between healthy human individuals. Libraries were prepared by immunoSEQ multiplex PCR; TCRdb keeps only in-frame clonotypes and omits some of them. The sample lists hundreds of thousands of clones, more than 95% occurring once. Sequenced sample: naive CD4+ T cells sorted from blood. As to subset: CD45RA+ positively selected. The source of these receptors is a woman aged 25 to 39 in good health.

The table lists this clone with a few counts. The chain recombines TRBV28 with TRBJ1-1; TRBD1 might be the D (5 bases). The V gene lost 6 bases and the J gene lost 11 bases, with 16 bases spanning the gap. CDR1 is MDHEN and CDR2 is SYDVKM in the germline V gene. The CDR3 is 12 residues long. The CDR3 DNA reads as TGTGCCAGCAGCCTCGGGGGTTCACAGGCTTTCTTT. Its protein product is CASSLGGSQAFF. The full variable domain, its missing parts supplied by reference TRBV28 and TRBJ1-1, is DVKVTQSSRYLVKRTGEKVFLECVQDMDHENMFWYRQDPGLGLRLIYFSYDVKMKEKGDIPEGYSVSREKKERFSLILESASTNQTSMYLCASSLGGSQAFFGQGTRLTVV.

A few counts support this clone. The chain carries TRBV5-4 and TRBJ1-1, with TRBD1 as a possible D gene (6 bases). V was cut by 4 bases and J by 0 bases, with 19 bases left in between. This CDR3 is built from 17 residues. Germline CDR1 and CDR2: SGHNT and YYREEE (reference sequence). CDR3 in DNA: TGTGCCAGCAGCCCTCGTCTGGGGGGCTCCATGAACACTGAAGCTTTCTTT. This translates into CASSPRLGGSMNTEAFF. Variable domain in full (rest from reference TRBV5-4 and TRBJ1-1): ETGVTQSPTHLIKTRGQQVTLRCSSQSGHNTVSWYQQALGQGPQFIFQYYREEENGRGNFPPRFSGLQFPNYSSELNVNALELDDSALYLCASSPRLGGSMNTEAFFGQGTRLTVV.

Only one count was recorded for this clone. This sequence joins TRBV10-1 and TRBJ2-7, with 7 bases fitting TRBD1. Germline assignment: CDR1 WNHNN and CDR2 SYGVQD (reference sequence). After removal of 6 bases from V and 3 bases from J, the junction contained 2 bases not matched to a gene. This CDR3 is 12 amino acids long. The chain's CDR3 is CASSRDSYEQYF. The CDR3 DNA reads as TGCGCCAGCAGCAGGGACAGCTACGAGCAGTACTTC.

This chain connects TRBV5-6 to TRBJ1-4, with 11 bases lining up with TRBD1. The length of the CDR3 is 15 residues. V trimming: 5 bases; J trimming: 8 bases; junction bases outside the gene matches: 8. CDR1 is SGHDT, CDR2 YYEEEE, per germline. This CDR3 is CASSSGQGAGEKLFF. The CDR3 nucleotides are TGTGCCAGCAGTTCCGGACAGGGGGCAGGGGAAAAACTGTTTTTT.

The chain has TRBV6-6 and TRBJ2-1; 11 bases agree with TRBD2. Germline V gene sequence: CDR1 MNHNY, CDR2 SVGAGI (reference sequence). This CDR3 is built from 14 residues. J lost 5 bases, V lost 5 bases, and 2 bases had no gene match. The CDR3 bases are TGTGCCAGCAGTCTAGCGGGAGGCAACAATGAGCAGTTCTTC. Its protein product is CASSLAGGNNEQFF.

The V call is TRBV4-1, the J call TRBJ2-5, with D possibly TRBD1 on 6 matching bases. The end of the DNA is better explained by TRBJ2-7, so the J call may be wrong. The CDR3 consists of 15 residues. Germline V lookup: CDR1 MGHRA, CDR2 YSYEKL. The CDR3 DNA reads TGCGCCAGCAGCCAAGAATCGGGACAAGCCTACGAGCAGTACTTC. Protein: CASSQESGQAYEQYF.

The gene calls are TRBV5-4 and TRBJ1-1, with D unresolved. The V gene's germline CDR1 is SGHNT and CDR2 YYREEE (reference sequence). The CDR3 is made up of 13 amino acids. The V gene lost 5 bases and the J gene lost 7 bases, with 15 bases spanning the gap. The CDR3 DNA reads as TGTGCCAGCAGGGTAGAACCCCGGGGTGAAGCTTTCTTT. It yields the protein CASRVEPRGEAFF.

The chain is built from TRBV7-2 and TRBJ2-7, with no clear D. Trimming removed 3 bases from V and 1 base from J, with 7 bases in between. Looked up from germline, CDR1 is SGHTA and CDR2 is FQGNSA. This CDR3 spans 13 amino acids. CDR3 region: CASSFGVSYEQYF. The CDR3 coding sequence is TGTGCCAGCAGCTTTGGGGTATCCTACGAGCAGTACTTC.

This chain joins TRBV27 and TRBJ2-7, with D hard to call. CDR3 length equals 13 residues. Trimming removed 8 bases at V and 6 bases at J, with 17 bases between. Per germline, CDR1 MNHEY and CDR2 SMNVEV (reference sequence). CDR3 sequence: CASARAASGEQYF. DNA for the CDR3: TGTGCCAGCGCAAGGGCGGCGAGTGGCGAGCAGTACTTC.

The rearrangement joins TRBV2 to TRBJ2-5; possibly TRBD1 or TRBD2 for D (6 bases each). The germline V gene encodes CDR1 SNHLY and CDR2 FYNNEI. V was trimmed by 8 bases and J by 3 bases, leaving 13 bases between them. The CDR3 totals 13 residues. CDR3 sequence reads: CASAGGGKETQYF. The CDR3 DNA is TGTGCCAGCGCCGGAGGGGGTAAAGAGACCCAGTACTTC.

As DNA, the CDR3 is TGTGCCAGCATCCAACAGGGGGACACTGAAGCTTTCTTT. Amino acid sequence: CASIQQGDTEAFF. The chain is built from TRBV6-5 and TRBJ1-1, with TRBD1 matching 8 bases. The J segment lost 3 bases and the V segment lost 7 bases, leaving 4 bases of the junction unmatched. CDR1 MNHEY and CDR2 SVGAGI come from the germline V gene. This CDR3 is built from 13 residues.

J is TRBJ2-1 and V is TRBV20-1, with D perhaps matching TRBD2 (6 bases). V dropped 6 bases and J dropped 9 bases, with 12 bases sitting between them. The CDR3 consists of 11 residues. Germline-derived CDR1 and CDR2 are DFQATT and SNEGSKA (reference sequence). CDR3 bases: TGCAGTGCCGCACGGGAGACTGAGCAGTTCTTC. Encoded protein: CSAARETEQFF.

The rearrangement joins TRBV29-1 to TRBJ1-4, with D possibly TRBD1 on 6 matching bases. Germline V gene data show CDR1 as SQVTM and CDR2 as ANQGSEA. V was shortened by 6 bases and J by 4 bases, with 18 bases between the two germline ends. The CDR3 runs to 15 residues. CDR3 protein: CSVAESGVGNEKLFF. The CDR3, as DNA: TGCAGCGTCGCAGAATCAGGGGTGGGTAATGAAAAACTGTTTTTT.

This chain joins TRBV28 and TRBJ2-2; no clear D gene. V lost 1 base, J lost 1 base, and 4 bases lay in between. The CDR3 is 14 residues long. Germline CDR1 reads MDHEN; CDR2 reads SYDVKM. Written as DNA, the CDR3 is TGTGCCAGCAGTTTATTGGGGAACACCGGGGAGCTGTTTTTT. Residues: CASSLLGNTGELFF. Drawing the rest from reference TRBV28 and TRBJ2-2, the complete variable domain is DVKVTQSSRYLVKRTGEKVFLECVQDMDHENMFWYRQDPGLGLRLIYFSYDVKMKEKGDIPEGYSVSREKKERFSLILESASTNQTSMYLCASSLLGNTGELFFGEGSRLTVL.

The chain has TRBV28 and TRBJ2-5, with 8 bases identical to TRBD1. Trimming at V came to 5 bases and at J to 5 bases, leaving 10 bases not matched to a gene. Germline CDR1 MDHEN, CDR2 SYDVKM. The CDR3 contains 15 residues. In nucleotides, the CDR3 is TGTGCCAGCAGTCCATGGGGGACAGGCGGCGAGACCCAGTACTTC. It translates to CASSPWGTGGETQYF.

CDR3 nucleotide sequence: TGTGCCAGTAGTAAGTGGGCAGCCGAGGGGCAAGAGACCCAGTACTTC. Its protein product is CASSKWAAEGQETQYF. The rearrangement joins TRBV19 to TRBJ2-5, with D possibly called TRBD1 or TRBD2 (5 bases each). CDR3 length equals 16 residues. Germline V gene lookup returns CDR1 LNHDA and CDR2 SQIVND (reference sequence). V dropped 4 bases and J dropped 2 bases, with 17 bases sitting between them.

The chain carries TRBV28 and TRBJ1-5; D remains unclear. The CDR3 has 11 residues. V shed 1 base and J shed 12 bases, with 7 bases lying between them. From germline, CDR1 is MDHEN and CDR2 SYDVKM. In DNA, the CDR3 is TGTGCCAGCAGTTTATACGGTCACCAGCATTTT. It yields the protein CASSLYGHQHF.

This clone was seen once. The rearrangement joins TRBV29-1 to TRBJ2-2, with D maybe TRBD2 (6 bases). Germline CDR1 SQVTM, CDR2 ANQGSEA. This CDR3 is 15 amino acids long. V dropped 2 bases and J dropped 0 bases, with 10 bases sitting between them. The CDR3 loop reads CSVEQGGTNTGELFF. The CDR3 DNA follows: TGCAGCGTTGAACAGGGAGGCACGAACACCGGGGAGCTGTTTTTT.

A remark on this clone: Other DNA variants within this sample encode the same CDR3. The chain recombines TRBV2 with TRBJ1-2; D is unresolved. Germline assignment: CDR1 SNHLY and CDR2 FYNNEI. Trimming stripped 2 bases from V and 2 bases from J, with 9 bases between. CDR3 length: 14 residues. Written as DNA, the CDR3 is TGTGCCAGCAGTGAACTCTCAGCGAACTATGGCTACACCTTC. Protein: CASSELSANYGYTF.

V is TRBV6-5 and J is TRBJ1-2; D not certain. Germline CDR1 is MNHEY and CDR2 is SVGAGI. The CDR3 is made up of 13 amino acids. Trimming stripped 7 bases from V and 4 bases from J, with 13 bases between. The CDR3 region is CASIDPGSYGYTF. For the CDR3, the DNA is TGTGCCAGCATAGATCCGGGTTCCTATGGCTACACCTTC.

As for this clone: This CDR3 is also generated by other DNA sequences in the sample. The genes are TRBV5-1 and TRBJ1-2, with no clear D. The CDR3 has 12 amino acids. From germline, CDR1 is SGHRS and CDR2 YFSETQ. The germline V and J ends were trimmed by 0 bases and 4 bases, with 4 bases remaining between them. In DNA form, the CDR3 reads TGCGCCAGCAGCTTGGCCGGCTATGGCTACACCTTC. Residues: CASSLAGYGYTF. The full variable domain, in which reference TRBV5-1 and TRBJ1-2 provide the parts outside the CDR3, is KAGVTQTPRYLIKTRGQQVTLSCSPISGHRSVSWYQQTPGQGLQFLFEYFSETQRNKGNFPGRFSGRQFSNSRSEMNVSTLELGDSALYLCASSLAGYGYTFGSGTRLTVV.

The V gene is TRBV4-1, the J gene TRBJ1-2; 9 bases are shared with TRBD1. Germline trimming cut 3 bases from V and 4 bases from J; bases unmatched to any gene: 3. The CDR3 totals 14 residues. CDR1 and CDR2 (germline): MGHRA, YSYEKL. CDR3 in amino acids: CASSQGTGSYGYTF. The CDR3 DNA sequence: TGCGCCAGCAGCCAGGGGACAGGGAGCTATGGCTACACCTTC.

The V and J genes are TRBV6-5 and TRBJ2-2; D may be TRBD2 (6 bases). Germline V CDR1 and CDR2: MNHEY, SVGAGI. With 2 bases removed from V and 6 bases from J, the gap between germline ends came to 13 bases. The CDR3 contains 15 residues. The CDR3 nucleotides are TGTGCCAGCAGTTACGGGGGGACTGCCTCCGGGGAGCTGTTTTTT. It specifies CASSYGGTASGELFF.

J is TRBJ2-3 and V is TRBV7-9, with 10 bases matching TRBD2. The CDR3 is 17 residues long. Trimming cost V 5 bases and J 2 bases; bases outside gene matches: 10. Germline V CDR1 and CDR2: SEHNR, FQNEAQ (reference sequence). CDR3 sequence: CASSLPSGSRDTDTQYF. CDR3 nucleotides: TGTGCCAGCAGCCTTCCTAGCGGGAGTAGAGACACAGATACGCAGTATTTT.

This clone was seen only once. The chain couples TRBV7-4 to TRBJ2-1; D possibly uses TRBD1 or TRBD2 (5 bases each). There are 16 residues in the CDR3. Germline assignment: CDR1 SGHVT and CDR2 SQSDAQ. Trimming cost V 5 bases and J 4 bases, with 18 bases left between them. In DNA form, the CDR3 reads TGTGCCAGCAGCCCCCCCGGGGCGGGCGATTACAATGAGCAGTTCTTC. Translated, it gives CASSPPGAGDYNEQFF.

A single count supports this clone. This rearrangement joins TRBV19 to TRBJ1-2; TRBD1 aligns across 7 bases. CDR1 is LNHDA, CDR2 SQIVND, per germline (reference sequence). The length of the CDR3 is 13 residues. V trimming: 4 bases; J trimming: 8 bases; junction bases outside the gene matches: 7. The CDR3 is CASSTDRVGGYTF. For the CDR3, the DNA is TGTGCCAGTAGTACCGACAGGGTGGGAGGCTACACCTTC.

The CDR3 loop is CASSSPTGTTDTQYF. The CDR3 DNA sequence: TGTGCCAGCAGCTCCCCGACAGGGACCACAGATACGCAGTATTTT. This chain connects TRBV7-8 to TRBJ2-3, with 7 bases aligning to TRBD1. The CDR3 consists of 15 residues. With 4 bases clipped from V and 2 bases from J, the junction kept 6 bases outside the gene matches. Germline V gene data show CDR1 as SGHVS and CDR2 as FQNEAQ. The complete variable domain, with remaining parts taken from reference TRBV7-8 and TRBJ2-3, reads GAGVSQSPRYKVAKRGQDVALRCDPISGHVSLFWYQQALGQGPEFLTYFQNEAQLDKSGLPSDRFFAERPEGSVSTLKIQRTQQEDSAVYLCASSSPTGTTDTQYFGPGTRLTVL.

The chain links TRBV4-2 to TRBJ2-7; 14 nucleotides line up with TRBD2. CDR3 length: 17 amino acids. Germline V gene lookup returns CDR1 LGHNA and CDR2 YNFKEQ. V trimming: 0 bases; J trimming: 5 bases; junction bases outside the gene matches: 6. For the CDR3, the DNA is TGTGCCAGCAGCCAAGAGGGACTAGCGGGAGCCGTCGACGAGCAGTACTTC. This sequence encodes CASSQEGLAGAVDEQYF.

The chain links TRBV5-1 to TRBJ2-1; a possible D gene is TRBD2 (6 bases). This CDR3 spans 15 amino acids. Trimming took 0 bases from V and 5 from J, leaving 12 bases between them. CDR1 and CDR2 from the germline V gene are SGHRS and YFSETQ. The CDR3: CASSLAGTSNNEQFF. CDR3 coding DNA: TGCGCCAGCAGCTTGGCAGGGACTTCAAACAATGAGCAGTTCTTC.

This chain links TRBV28 with TRBJ1-1; 8 positions agree with TRBD1. This CDR3 has 15 residues. Germline CDR1 is MDHEN and CDR2 is SYDVKM. V gave up 6 bases and J gave up 1 base; unmatched junction bases: 7. The CDR3 spells CASRTAGGGNTEAFF. In nucleotides, the CDR3 is TGTGCCAGCAGGACGGCAGGGGGCGGGAACACTGAAGCTTTCTTT.

The chain has TRBV21-1 and TRBJ2-2; the D segment call TRBD2 is taken from the table without a DNA check. TRBV21-1 is deemed a pseudogene. The CDR3 contains 15 residues. The chain's CDR3 is CASSTTSGRAGELFF. The DNA for the CDR3 is TGTGCCAGCAGCACCACTAGCGGGAGGGCCGGGGAGCTGTTTTTT.

The chain recombines TRBV2 with TRBJ1-5; no clear D. With 3 bases removed from V and 3 bases from J, the gap between germline ends came to 6 bases. Germline V lookup: CDR1 SNHLY, CDR2 FYNNEI. CDR3 length equals 13 residues. For the CDR3, the DNA is TGTGCCAGCAGTGACGGGTTCAATCAGCCCCAGCATTTT. Amino acids: CASSDGFNQPQHF. Complete variable domain (other parts from reference TRBV2 and TRBJ1-5): EPEVTQTPSHQVTQMGQEVILRCVPISNHLYFYWYRQILGQKVEFLVSFYNNEISEKSEIFDDQFSVERPDGSNFTLKIRSTKLEDSAMYFCASSDGFNQPQHFGDGTRLSIL.